In its sample, the clone carrying this T cell receptor beta chain was seen many times. Its target is not known. This sample was included in a study of identical twins. All donors were healthy Caucasians. This CDR3 comprises 15 residues. With V trimmed by 5 bases and J by 7 bases, 6 bases remained unmatched. The germline V gene encodes CDR1 MNHEY and CDR2 SVGAGI. Broader study findings: For cord blood, abundant beta clonotypes had fewer insertions, unlike memory repertoires, which showed none.

Template switching (which added a universal primer site) was used, and cDNA carried unique molecular identifiers. TCRdb ran MiXCR on the 5' RACE reads and lists one entry per CDR3 protein. The data show hundreds of thousands of distinct CDR3 sequences, around 6% seen once. The specimen sequenced was naive T cells sorted from blood. The clonotype comes from a man between 18 and 29 years old in good health. The V call is TRBV6-5, the J call TRBJ1-6, with 9 bases identical to TRBD1. CDR3: CASSTNTGGNSPLHF. Written as DNA, the CDR3 is TGTGCCAGCAGTACTAACACAGGGGGCAATTCACCCCTCCACTTT.